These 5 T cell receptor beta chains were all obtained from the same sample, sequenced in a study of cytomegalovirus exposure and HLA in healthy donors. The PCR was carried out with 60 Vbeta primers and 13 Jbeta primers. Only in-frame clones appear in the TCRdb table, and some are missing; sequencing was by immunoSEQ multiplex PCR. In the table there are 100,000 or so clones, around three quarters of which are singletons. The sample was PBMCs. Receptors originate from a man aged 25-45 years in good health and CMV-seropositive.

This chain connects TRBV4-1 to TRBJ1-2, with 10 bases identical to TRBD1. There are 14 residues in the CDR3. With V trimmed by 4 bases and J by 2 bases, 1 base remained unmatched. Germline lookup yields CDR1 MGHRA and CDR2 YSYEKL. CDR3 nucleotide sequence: TGCGCCAGCAGCCGGGGACAGGGGAACTATGGCTACACCTTC. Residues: CASSRGQGNYGYTF.

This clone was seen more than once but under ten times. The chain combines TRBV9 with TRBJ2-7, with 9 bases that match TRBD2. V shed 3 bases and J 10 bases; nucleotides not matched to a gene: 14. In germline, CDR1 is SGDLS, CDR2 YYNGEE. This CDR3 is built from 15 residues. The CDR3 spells CASSEGSGTSLLQYF. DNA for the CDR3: TGTGCCAGCAGCGAGGGTTCCGGGACTAGCCTCCTCCAGTACTTC.

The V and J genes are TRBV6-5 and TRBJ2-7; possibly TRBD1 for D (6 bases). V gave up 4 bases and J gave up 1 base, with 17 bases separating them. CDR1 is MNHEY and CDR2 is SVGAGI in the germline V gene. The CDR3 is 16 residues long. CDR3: CASSSLDSYHSYEQYF. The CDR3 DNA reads TGTGCCAGCAGTTCCCTGGACAGCTACCATTCCTACGAGCAGTACTTC.

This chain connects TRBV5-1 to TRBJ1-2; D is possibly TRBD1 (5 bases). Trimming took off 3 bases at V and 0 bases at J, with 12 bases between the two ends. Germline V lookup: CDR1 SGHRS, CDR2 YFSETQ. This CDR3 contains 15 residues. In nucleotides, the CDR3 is TGCGCCAGCAGCTCGGGTGGGGCAGCTAACTATGGCTACACCTTC. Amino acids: CASSSGGAANYGYTF.

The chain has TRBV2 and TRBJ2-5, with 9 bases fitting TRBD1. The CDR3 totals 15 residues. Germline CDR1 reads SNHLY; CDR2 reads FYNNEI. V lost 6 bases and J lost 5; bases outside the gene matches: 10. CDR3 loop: CASSDRTGVEETQYF. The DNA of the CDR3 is TGTGCCAGCAGCGATAGGACAGGGGTGGAGGAGACCCAGTACTTC.